The clone carrying this TCR beta chain was observed a few times. No antigen is known for it. V lost 0 bases and J lost 4; bases outside the gene matches: 9. The CDR3 is made up of 16 amino acids. Germline CDR1 and CDR2: SGHKS and YYEKEE (reference sequence). This sample is part of a study of identical twins. One entry per CDR3 protein results from TCRdb running MiXCR on the 5' RACE reads. The sample holds some 320,000 distinct CDR3 sequences; roughly 12% are singletons and the top ten take around 7.8%. All donors comprised healthy Caucasians. Study-level points and caveats: Abundant beta clonotypes from cord blood had fewer insertions, unlike memory repertoires, which showed none. The study found weaker excess twin sharing in beta out-of-frame sequences.

In addition, the sample was reused for a study of yellow fever vaccine responses in identical twins.

V usage is TRBV5-5 and J usage is TRBJ2-5, with TRBD2 matching over 7 bases. The specimen was CD8+ T cells sorted from blood. The sequence came from a woman under 30 in good health. Written as DNA, the CDR3 is TGTGCCAGCAGCTTGGAAGCGGGGACGGGCGGAGAGACCCAGTACTTC. It encodes CASSLEAGTGGETQYF.